This T cell receptor (beta chain) is from a study of CD8 T cells in Susac syndrome. The wider study: Patients with Susac syndrome, at blood draw, were therapy-naive, on corticosteroids, or on intravenous immunoglobulin alone.

From blood CD8+ and CD4+ T cells, TCR beta sequences were generated. TEMRA cells were enriched by FACS, and CD4+ and CD8+ T cells were negatively isolated. It was with random hexamers that roughly 0.45 to 1 ug RNA was reverse transcribed. Each CDR3 protein gets one entry after TCRdb re-called the immunoSEQ multiplex PCR reads with MiXCR. The sample lists about 140,000 distinct CDR3 sequences; approximately 95% were seen once. CDR1 and CDR2 from the germline V gene are DFQATT and SNEGSKA (reference sequence). The CDR3 is 14 amino acids. V was shortened by 6 bases and J by 2 bases, with 16 bases between the two germline ends.

The receptor was isolated from a human donor with Susac syndrome. The specimen sequenced was CD4+ T cells from PBMCs. V is TRBV20-1 and J is TRBJ1-2; D not certain. The CDR3 loop is CSAEGREPNYGYTF. The DNA of the CDR3 is TGCAGTGCCGAAGGGAGGGAACCAAACTATGGCTACACCTTC.